The rows below give T cell receptor beta chains drawn from one sample of a study of response to subunit inactivated influenza vaccine. Each CDR3 protein is one row after TCRdb ran MiXCR on the RT-PCR reads. The sample holds more than 500,000 distinct CDR3 sequences; approximately 11% are singletons and the top ten take approximately 10%. The same data also went into a second study, on T cells expressing NK-cell markers.

The sequencing here drew on PBMCs from blood, taken on the day of vaccination. All receptors derive from a man aged 45 to 65 who received an inactivated influenza vaccine. Each CDR3 is given with its conserved first and last residue. Fields, in order: clone size, D gene, V gene, J gene, CDR3 protein, CDR3 DNA. A D gene is named only where the DNA matches it firmly. The size entry is marked missing in some rows and otherwise reads once, few, many or a size class.

few	TRBD1	TRBV14	TRBJ2-7	CASSHMDRGLYEQYF	TGTGCCAGCAGCCACATGGACAGGGGATTATACGAGCAGTACTTC
many	TRBD1	TRBV5-1	TRBJ1-3	CASSSGQGGNTIYF	TGCGCCAGCAGCAGCGGACAGGGAGGAAACACCATATATTTT
.	.	TRBV2	TRBJ2-2	CASSGGSTNTGELFF	TGTGCCAGCAGTGGGGGCAGTACGAACACCGGGGAGCTGTTTTTT
.	TRBD2	TRBV5-5	TRBJ2-7	CASSLALAGDEQYF	TGTGCCAGCAGCTTGGCCCTAGCGGGGGACGAGCAGTACTTC
.	.	TRBV7-9	TRBJ2-7	CASSLSQDSYEQYF	TGTGCCAGCAGCTTAAGTCAGGACTCCTACGAGCAGTACTTC
.	.	TRBV20-1	TRBJ1-4	CSAPYRASSEKLFF	TGCAGTGCCCCCTACAGGGCGTCCTCGGAAAAACTGTTTTTT
.	.	TRBV20-1	TRBJ2-3	CSASSHQGIPDTQYF	TGCAGTGCTAGCTCGCATCAGGGTATTCCAGATACGCAGTATTTT
.	TRBD2	TRBV28	TRBJ2-7	CASSSPGLAGVSYEQYF	TGTGCCAGCAGTTCCCCGGGACTAGCGGGAGTTTCCTACGAGCAGTACTTC
few	.	TRBV7-2	TRBJ1-5	CASSLVGSDQPQHF	TGTGCCAGCAGCTTAGTTGGATCCGATCAGCCCCAGCATTTT
.	TRBD1	TRBV4-3	TRBJ2-7	CASSPTGGGGYEQYF	TGCGCCAGCAGCCCAACAGGGGGCGGTGGGTACGAGCAGTACTTC
few	TRBD1	TRBV19	TRBJ2-5	CASGGQGRETQYF	TGTGCCAGTGGAGGACAGGGTCGAGAGACCCAGTACTTC
.	.	TRBV5-1	TRBJ1-2	CASRDAPNYGYTF	TGCGCCAGTCGGGACGCCCCTAACTATGGCTACACCTTC
few	TRBD2	TRBV28	TRBJ2-5	CASSFSGLKKETQYF	TGTGCCAGCAGTTTCTCGGGACTAAAGAAAGAGACCCAGTACTTC
.	.	TRBV11-2	TRBJ2-3	CASSLGPGRLTDTQYF	TGTGCCAGCAGCTTAGGTCCGGGGCGGCTCACAGATACGCAGTATTTT
many	TRBD1	TRBV28	TRBJ1-3	CASSLKGTEFYF	TGTGCCAGCAGTTTAAAAGGGACAGAGTTTTATTTT
few	.	TRBV11-2	TRBJ1-2	CASSLDREQGIANYGYTF	TGTGCCAGCAGCTTAGATCGCGAACAGGGAATTGCTAACTATGGCTACACCTTC
few	.	TRBV5-1	TRBJ1-6	CASRREPSQSPLHF	TGCGCCAGCAGGAGGGAGCCAAGTCAGTCACCCCTCCACTTT
few	TRBD2	TRBV4-2	TRBJ2-1	CASSQDILLAGGIRNEQFF	TGTGCCAGCAGCCAAGATATCTTGTTAGCGGGGGGGATCAGGAATGAGCAGTTCTTC
.	.	TRBV12-3/TRBV12-4	TRBJ2-3	CASSFFRGIDTQYF	TGTGCCAGCAGTTTCTTCCGGGGGATAGATACGCAGTATTTT
.	.	TRBV5-1	TRBJ2-3	CASSPARAGITDTQYF	TGCGCCAGCAGCCCCGCGAGGGCGGGGATCACAGATACGCAGTATTTT
many	.	TRBV5-5	TRBJ1-4	CASSVLVTNEKLFF	TGTGCCAGCAGCGTTCTGGTCACTAATGAAAAACTGTTTTTT
.	.	TRBV7-9	TRBJ1-2	CASSLGGGGYGYTF	TGTGCCAGCAGCCTAGGTGGCGGTGGGTATGGCTACACCTTC
few	.	TRBV12-3/TRBV12-4	TRBJ2-7	CASRRQPYSYEQYF	TGTGCCAGCAGACGACAGCCCTACTCCTACGAGCAGTACTTC
.	.	TRBV9	TRBJ2-3	CASSAGEGGTDTQYF	TGTGCCAGCAGCGCGGGGGAAGGGGGAACAGATACGCAGTATTTT
few	TRBD2	TRBV6-2/TRBV6-3	TRBJ2-5	CASSYNPTLAVQETQYF	TGTGCCAGCAGTTACAACCCCACACTAGCGGTTCAGGAGACCCAGTACTTC
.	TRBD1	TRBV5-1	TRBJ2-7	CASRFWPDRGREQYF	TGCGCCAGCAGGTTTTGGCCGGACAGGGGACGCGAGCAGTACTTC
few	.	TRBV29-1	TRBJ2-5	CSGGVGFETQYF	TGCAGCGGGGGGGTCGGGTTCGAGACCCAGTACTTC
many	.	TRBV10-3	TRBJ2-3	CAISARPSTDTQYF	TGTGCCATCAGTGCACGGCCGAGCACAGATACGCAGTATTTT
.	.	TRBV3-1	TRBJ1-5	CASAPAGNGPQHF	TGTGCCAGCGCGCCGGCGGGAAATGGGCCCCAGCATTTT
few	TRBD1	TRBV18	TRBJ2-5	CASSPGDRKETQYF	TGTGCCAGCTCACCAGGGGACAGAAAAGAGACCCAGTACTTC
.	.	TRBV20-1	TRBJ2-7	CSARKLSVPYEQYF	TGCAGTGCTAGAAAATTATCTGTCCCGTACGAGCAGTACTTC
few	.	TRBV12-3/TRBV12-4	TRBJ1-2	CASSFGGQGGGYTF	TGTGCCAGCAGTTTCGGGGGCCAGGGTGGCGGCTACACCTTC
many	.	TRBV20-1	TRBJ1-5	CSANRDDQPQHF	TGCAGTGCTAACAGGGACGATCAGCCCCAGCATTTT
.	.	TRBV7-9	TRBJ2-3	CASSYPGGYTDTQYF	TGTGCCAGCAGCTACCCCGGAGGGTACACAGATACGCAGTATTTT
many	.	TRBV20-1	TRBJ2-1	CSASMTSGNEQFF	TGCAGTGCTAGTATGACTAGTGGCAATGAGCAGTTCTTC
.	TRBD1	TRBV20-1	TRBJ1-1	CSAKGAGGTEAFF	TGCAGTGCCAAGGGGGCAGGGGGCACTGAAGCTTTCTTT
few	TRBD1	TRBV7-9	TRBJ2-1	CASSLWTGDYNEQFF	TGTGCCAGCAGCTTATGGACAGGCGACTACAATGAGCAGTTCTTC
.	.	TRBV11-2	TRBJ2-3	CASSSQGRGTDTQYF	TGTGCCAGCAGCTCCCAGGGGCGCGGGACAGATACGCAGTATTTT
few	.	TRBV28	TRBJ2-7	CASSRLVSEQYF	TGTGCCAGCAGCAGACTAGTTAGCGAGCAGTACTTC
many	.	TRBV5-5	TRBJ2-2	CASSQDYSTGELFF	TGTGCCAGCAGCCAGGACTACTCAACCGGGGAGCTGTTTTTT
many	.	TRBV7-2	TRBJ1-5	CASSLVSGRNQPQHF	TGTGCCAGCAGCTTAGTTTCCGGAAGGAATCAGCCCCAGCATTTT
.	.	TRBV5-8	TRBJ2-5	CASSLIGGPARETQYF	TGTGCCAGCAGCTTGATTGGAGGCCCGGCGAGGGAGACCCAGTACTTC
few	.	TRBV6-1	TRBJ2-3	CASSRDLIDTQYF	TGTGCCAGCAGCCGTGACCTTATAGATACGCAGTATTTT
.	.	TRBV7-9	TRBJ1-5	CASSPDWSSNQPQHF	TGTGCCAGCAGCCCAGACTGGAGCAGCAATCAGCCCCAGCATTTT
few	.	TRBV9	TRBJ2-7	CASSVGGDPYEQYF	TGTGCCAGCAGCGTAGGGGGGGATCCCTACGAGCAGTACTTC